A selection of T cell receptor beta chains follows, all from one sample in a study of glioma-infiltrating T cells. TCRdb analysed the multiplex PCR reads with MiXCR anew, one entry per CDR3 protein. The sample consists of about 140,000 distinct CDR3 sequences, about 39% of them appearing once. Input material: glioma tissue, nonneoplastic brain tissue, or PBMCs (not recorded which). All receptors come from a human donor with low-grade glioma or glioblastoma, undergoing nonglioma brain surgery, or in good health (not recorded which). Both conserved end residues are part of each CDR3. D genes are given only for firm matches. Expanded clones get a size class; other rows say once, few or many, or leave the size out.

DNA	CDR3	D	V	size	J
TGTGCCAGCACCTCTCTAGGGAACACAGATACGCAGTATTTT	CASTSLGNTDTQYF	.	TRBV7-2	.	TRBJ2-3
TGTGCCAGCAGAACGAGCGCGGGGGAATTATACAATGAGCAGTTCTTC	CASRTSAGELYNEQFF	TRBD2	TRBV6-1	.	TRBJ2-1
TGTGCCAGCAGCCTCACAGGGGGGAAAGGGGAGCAGTACTTC	CASSLTGGKGEQYF	TRBD1	TRBV12-3/TRBV12-4	.	TRBJ2-7
TGTGCCAGCATATGGAGCCAGGACACTGAAGCTTTCTTT	CASIWSQDTEAFF	.	TRBV2	few	TRBJ1-1
TGTGCCAGCAGCAGTACAGGGGGCGCAGTGACTGAAGCTTTCTTT	CASSSTGGAVTEAFF	TRBD1	TRBV7-2	.	TRBJ1-1
TGCAGTGCTAGGGGGCGGGACGGGGGAGATACGCAGTATTTT	CSARGRDGGDTQYF	.	TRBV20-1	.	TRBJ2-3
TGTGCCAGCAGTTCCGGGTTCGATAATGAGCAGTTCTTC	CASSSGFDNEQFF	.	TRBV6-1	many	TRBJ2-1
TGTGCCACCAGCAGAGGGAGGCCAGGCCCAATCGATGAGCAGTTCTTC	CATSRGRPGPIDEQFF	.	TRBV15	once	TRBJ2-1
TGTGCCAGCAGCGGTGGGGGGTCAGATACGCAGTATTTT	CASSGGGSDTQYF	.	TRBV7-2	.	TRBJ2-3
TGCAGTGCTCACACTGGGACAGGGGGCGCGATGGATGGCTACACCTTC	CSAHTGTGGAMDGYTF	TRBD1	TRBV20-1	few	TRBJ1-2
TGTGCCAGCAGTGAACTAGAATCCGGGGAGCTGTTTTTT	CASSELESGELFF	.	TRBV25-1	.	TRBJ2-2
TGTGCCAGCAGTTTCGATTCGGCAGGGAAAGGCTATGGCTACACCTTC	CASSFDSAGKGYGYTF	.	TRBV12-3/TRBV12-4	.	TRBJ1-2
TGTGCCAGCAGCCAAGCGGGAACAGGGGGCAGCTATGGCTACACCTTC	CASSQAGTGGSYGYTF	TRBD1	TRBV4-2	few	TRBJ1-2
TGTGCCAGCAGTTCCCCAGGGACAGCCTACGAGCAGTACTTC	CASSSPGTAYEQYF	TRBD1	TRBV6-2/TRBV6-3	.	TRBJ2-7
TGTGCCAGCAGCTCAAGGTCGACAGGCGGAGGAGCTTTCTTT	CASSSRSTGGGAFF	.	TRBV7-9	.	TRBJ1-1
TGTGCCAGCAGTGAAGTGAGATATAGGGGCCCGATGGGTCAGCCCCAGCATTTT	CASSEVRYRGPMGQPQHF	.	TRBV6-1	.	TRBJ1-5
TGTGCCAGCAGTTGGACTAGCGGGAGGGTAGAGACCCAGTACTTC	CASSWTSGRVETQYF	TRBD2	TRBV6-1	many	TRBJ2-5
TGCAGTGCTTCCCCCAGCCGCTTCAATGAGCAGTTCTTC	CSASPSRFNEQFF	.	TRBV20-1	few	TRBJ2-1
TGCGCCAGCAGCCAAGATGGGAGGGGGGGCACAGATACGCAGTATTTT	CASSQDGRGGTDTQYF	.	TRBV4-3	.	TRBJ2-3
TGCAGTGCTAGGGGGGGCTGGGCAGATACGCAGTATTTT	CSARGGWADTQYF	.	TRBV20-1	once	TRBJ2-3
TGTGCCAGCAGCGTAGGGGGGGACGGCAAAGAAAAACTGTTTTTT	CASSVGGDGKEKLFF	.	TRBV9	.	TRBJ1-4
TGTGCCAGCAGCTTAGGGACAGGGCCTGGAAACACCATATATTTT	CASSLGTGPGNTIYF	TRBD1	TRBV7-9	.	TRBJ1-3
TGCGCCAGCAGCCAAGAAAGTGCCGACAGGGTATCCTCCTACGAGCAGTACTTC	CASSQESADRVSSYEQYF	TRBD1	TRBV4-1	few	TRBJ2-7
TGTGCCAGCAGCTGGACTAGCGGGGCTGAGCAGTTCTTC	CASSWTSGAEQFF	TRBD2	TRBV7-6	.	TRBJ2-1
TGTGCCATCAGTGATGGGACTAGCGGACCAGATACGCAGTATTTT	CAISDGTSGPDTQYF	TRBD2	TRBV24-1	.	TRBJ2-3
TGTGCCAGCCGTAAGGGGCCTTCGAACACCGGGGAGCTGTTTTTT	CASRKGPSNTGELFF	.	TRBV7-9	.	TRBJ2-2
TGTGCCACCAGTGACTCTACAGGGGCGGCCGGGGAGCTGTTTTTT	CATSDSTGAAGELFF	TRBD1	TRBV24-1	.	TRBJ2-2
TGTGCCAGCAGTTTCCAGGGGGGGGTCACTGAAGCTTTCTTT	CASSFQGGVTEAFF	TRBD1	TRBV27	many	TRBJ1-1
TGTGCCAGCAGTTTAGACGGTGAAGCTTTCTTT	CASSLDGEAFF	.	TRBV27	few	TRBJ1-1
TGTGCCAGCAGTTATCGCCCGACAGCCTCAGATACGCAGTATTTT	CASSYRPTASDTQYF	.	TRBV6-1	few	TRBJ2-3
TGCGCCAGCAGCCAAGTACAGTCCAGCAATCAGCCCCAGCATTTT	CASSQVQSSNQPQHF	.	TRBV4-1	few	TRBJ1-5
TGCAGTGCTAGAGAGCGGGGGGGCCTCTACGAGCAGTACTTC	CSARERGGLYEQYF	TRBD2	TRBV20-1	.	TRBJ2-7
TGTGCCAGCAGACGTACGGGACAGGAAATTGCCAGGGAGCTGTTTTTT	CASRRTGQEIARELFF	TRBD1	TRBV27	few	TRBJ2-2
TGCAGTGCTAGGCCCCCCCAGACACCCTCAGAGACCCAGTACTTC	CSARPPQTPSETQYF	.	TRBV20-1	few	TRBJ2-5
TGTGCCACCATCAGAGCTCCAGGTTCCAACTCACCCCTCCACTTT	CATIRAPGSNSPLHF	.	TRBV15	once	TRBJ1-6
TGTGCCCGCAGCTTAGCCAACTCCTACGAGCAGTACTTC	CARSLANSYEQYF	.	TRBV7-9	.	TRBJ2-7
TGTGCCAGCAGTGAGATAGGCCGCACAGATACGCAGTATTTT	CASSEIGRTDTQYF	.	TRBV2	once	TRBJ2-3
TGTGCCAGCAGCTTAAGCGGGGCAACAGATACGCAGTATTTT	CASSLSGATDTQYF	TRBD2	TRBV7-2	.	TRBJ2-3
TGTGCCAGCAACCCCGACAGTCCAGGGCAGCCCCAGCATTTT	CASNPDSPGQPQHF	.	TRBV6-1	many	TRBJ1-5
TGTGCCAGCAGCTTAGACGGGACGGAACTTTATTTT	CASSLDGTELYF	.	TRBV7-2	.	TRBJ2-3
TGTGCCACCGGCCCAGACACCGCGGGAGAGCAGTACTTC	CATGPDTAGEQYF	.	TRBV15	few	TRBJ2-7
TGTGCCAGCAGCCTAGGACGATCGCAGTTCTTC	CASSLGRSQFF	.	TRBV3-1	few	TRBJ2-1
TGTGCCAGCTCACCTTATTCCGAGACCCAGTACTTC	CASSPYSETQYF	.	TRBV18	.	TRBJ2-5
TGTGCCAGCAGTTACTGGTCCACAGGGGTCCACACTGAAGCTTTCTTT	CASSYWSTGVHTEAFF	TRBD1	TRBV6-2/TRBV6-3	few	TRBJ1-1
TGTGCCAGCAGTTACTCGACAGGGAACAATTCACCCCTCCACTTT	CASSYSTGNNSPLHF	TRBD1	TRBV6-6	.	TRBJ1-6